The clone carrying this T cell receptor beta chain has only a few counts. Its target is unknown. This specimen belongs to a study of T cells after yellow fever vaccination. Study overall: SMART-Seq v4 Ultra Low Input prepared libraries from low-cell fractions. General observations from the study: Weaker, the secondary response peaked sooner, at day 5 versus 15. Post-booster repertoires again held most primary-vaccination clones (approximately 96% CD4, 85% to 90% CD8).

The germline CDR1 and CDR2 sequences are DFQATT and SNEGSKA (reference sequence). The CDR3 spans 14 residues. V lost 1 base and J 8 bases, leaving 12 bases between the germline ends. TCRdb independently ran MiXCR on the 5' RACE reads; one entry per CDR3 protein. In the table there are roughly 340,000 distinct CDR3 sequences, about 4% of which are singletons. Sample: PBMCs, taken 5 days after the yellow fever booster vaccination. The clonotype comes from a man aged 18-30 years who received the YFV17D yellow fever vaccine. The chain uses TRBV20-1 and TRBJ1-6; possibly TRBD1 for D (5 bases). The DNA of the CDR3 is TGCAGTGCTAGAGTCCAGGGTAATGATTCACCCCTCCACTTT. Protein product: CSARVQGNDSPLHF.